This T cell receptor beta chain was found in a study of cytomegalovirus exposure and HLA in healthy donors. Study-wide results and caveats: In a later analysis, specific HLA alleles were associated with over 15,000 TCR beta sequences at a 0.05 false discovery rate. Later analysis revealed greater clonal expansion in HLA-associated TCR beta chains than in equally common others. According to a later analysis, most TCR beta chains associated with CMV appeared HLA-restricted.

Though nominally healthy at sampling, donors likely had unrecorded immune exposures. PCR amplification relied on 60 Vbeta primers (plus 13 Jbeta primers). Generated by immunoSEQ multiplex PCR, the TCRdb table keeps only in-frame clones and is missing some. The table lists around 150,000 clones, about 79% of them singletons, with just under 1% in the top ten. From germline, CDR1 is SGDLS and CDR2 YYNGEE. The V gene end was trimmed by 0 bases and the J gene end by 4 bases; junction bases not matched to a gene: 2. This CDR3 comprises 15 residues. For this clone: Its antigen is undetermined.

Sequencing was performed on PBMCs. This clonotype was sampled from a woman aged 50 to 60 in good health and CMV-seropositive. The V gene is TRBV9, the J gene TRBJ2-5, with TRBD1 identical over 11 bases. The CDR3 sequence is CASSVVGTGGETQYF. CDR3 DNA: TGTGCCAGCAGCGTAGTTGGGACAGGGGGAGAGACCCAGTACTTC.